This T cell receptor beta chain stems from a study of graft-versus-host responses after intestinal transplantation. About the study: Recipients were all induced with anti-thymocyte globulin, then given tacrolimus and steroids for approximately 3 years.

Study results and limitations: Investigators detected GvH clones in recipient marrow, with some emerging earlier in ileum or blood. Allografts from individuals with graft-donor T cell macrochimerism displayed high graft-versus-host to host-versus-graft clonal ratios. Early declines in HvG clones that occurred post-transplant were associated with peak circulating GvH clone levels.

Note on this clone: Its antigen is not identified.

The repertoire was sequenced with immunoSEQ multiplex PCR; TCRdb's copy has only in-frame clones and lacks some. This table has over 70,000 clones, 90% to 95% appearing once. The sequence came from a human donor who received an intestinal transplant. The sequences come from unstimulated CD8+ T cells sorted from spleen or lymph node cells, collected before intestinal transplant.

The CDR3 region is CASSAPWGTGGYEQYF. CDR3 in DNA: TGTGCCAGCAGCGCCCCGTGGGGGACAGGGGGCTACGAGCAGTACTTC. The chain joins TRBV11-2 to TRBJ2-7; TRBD1 matches 11 bases. CDR1 is SGHAT, CDR2 FQNNGV, per germline. V gave up 5 bases and J gave up 3 bases; unmatched junction bases: 9. The CDR3 covers 16 residues.